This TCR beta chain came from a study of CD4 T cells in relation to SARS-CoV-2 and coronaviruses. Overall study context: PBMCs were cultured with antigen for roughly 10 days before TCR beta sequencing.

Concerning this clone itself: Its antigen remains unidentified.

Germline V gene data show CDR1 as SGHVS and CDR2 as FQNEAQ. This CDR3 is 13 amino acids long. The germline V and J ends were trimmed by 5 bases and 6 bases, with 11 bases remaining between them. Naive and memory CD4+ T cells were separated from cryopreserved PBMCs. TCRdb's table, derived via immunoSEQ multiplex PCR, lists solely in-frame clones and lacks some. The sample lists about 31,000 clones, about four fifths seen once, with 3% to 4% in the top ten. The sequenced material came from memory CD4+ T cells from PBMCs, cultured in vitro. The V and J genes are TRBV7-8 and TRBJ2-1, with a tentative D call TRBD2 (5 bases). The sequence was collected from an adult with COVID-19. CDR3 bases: TGTGCCAGCAGCGTGAGTACTAGCAATGAGCAGTTCTTC. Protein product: CASSVSTSNEQFF. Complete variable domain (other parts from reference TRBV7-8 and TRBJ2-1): GAGVSQSPRYKVAKRGQDVALRCDPISGHVSLFWYQQALGQGPEFLTYFQNEAQLDKSGLPSDRFFAERPEGSVSTLKIQRTQQEDSAVYLCASSVSTSNEQFFGPGTRLTVL.